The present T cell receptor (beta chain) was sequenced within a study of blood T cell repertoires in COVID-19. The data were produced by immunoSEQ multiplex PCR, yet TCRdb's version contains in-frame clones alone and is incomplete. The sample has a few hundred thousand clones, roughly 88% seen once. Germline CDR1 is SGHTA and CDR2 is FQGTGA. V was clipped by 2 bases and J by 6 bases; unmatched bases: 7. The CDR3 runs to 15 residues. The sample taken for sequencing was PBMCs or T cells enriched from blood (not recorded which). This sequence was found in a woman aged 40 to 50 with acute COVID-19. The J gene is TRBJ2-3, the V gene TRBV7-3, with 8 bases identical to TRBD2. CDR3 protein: CASSLHPGRGDTQYF. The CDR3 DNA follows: TGTGCCAGCAGCTTACATCCCGGGAGGGGGGATACGCAGTATTTT.